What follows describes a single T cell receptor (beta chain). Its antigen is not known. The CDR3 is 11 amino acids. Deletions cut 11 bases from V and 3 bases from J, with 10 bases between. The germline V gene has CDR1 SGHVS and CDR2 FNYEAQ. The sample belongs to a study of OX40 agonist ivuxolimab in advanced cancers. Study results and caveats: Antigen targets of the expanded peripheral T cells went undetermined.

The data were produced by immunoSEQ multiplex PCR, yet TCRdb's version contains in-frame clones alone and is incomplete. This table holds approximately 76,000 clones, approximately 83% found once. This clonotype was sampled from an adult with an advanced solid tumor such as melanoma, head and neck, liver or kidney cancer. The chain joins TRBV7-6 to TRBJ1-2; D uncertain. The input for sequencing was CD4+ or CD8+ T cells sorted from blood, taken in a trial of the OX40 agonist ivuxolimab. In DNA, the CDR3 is TGTGCCCGGCAGGCCCACTATGGCTACACCTTC. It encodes CARQAHYGYTF.